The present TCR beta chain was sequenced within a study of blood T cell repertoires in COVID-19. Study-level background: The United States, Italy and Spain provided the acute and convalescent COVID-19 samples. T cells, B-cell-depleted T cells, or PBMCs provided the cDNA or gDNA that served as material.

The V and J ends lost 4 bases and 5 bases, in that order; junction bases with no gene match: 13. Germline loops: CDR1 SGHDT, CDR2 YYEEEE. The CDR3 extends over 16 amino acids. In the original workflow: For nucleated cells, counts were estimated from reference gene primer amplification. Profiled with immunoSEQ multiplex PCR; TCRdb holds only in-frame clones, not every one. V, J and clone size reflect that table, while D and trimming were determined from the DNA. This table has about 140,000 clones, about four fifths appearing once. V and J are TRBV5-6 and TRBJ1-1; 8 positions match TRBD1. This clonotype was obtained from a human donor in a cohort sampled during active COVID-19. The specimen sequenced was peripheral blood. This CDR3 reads CASSQGQGRGWTEAFF. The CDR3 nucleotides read TGTGCCAGCAGCCAAGGACAGGGCCGTGGGTGGACTGAAGCTTTCTTT.